The entry below gives a single T cell receptor beta chain sequence along with its context. Clones were read by immunoSEQ multiplex PCR, and TCRdb kept only the in-frame ones, dropping some. Here the sample spans some 62,000 clones, approximately 86% being singletons. This specimen belongs to a study of technical replicates of blood from a handful of donors. Germline V CDR1 and CDR2: SNHLY, FYNNEI. The CDR3 has 14 amino acids. Trimming cost V 7 bases and J 2 bases; bases outside gene matches: 5. The chain links TRBV2 to TRBJ1-1, with 9 bases that match TRBD1. The sequenced sample was PBMCs. This TCR was sampled from a human donor in good health. Some clones in this sample may be carry-over from other donors' samples. The CDR3 nucleotides are TGTGCCAGCATGAGGGGACAGGGTAACACTGAAGCTTTCTTT. As protein: CASMRGQGNTEAFF. The full variable domain, rest sourced from reference TRBV2 and TRBJ1-1, is EPEVTQTPSHQVTQMGQEVILRCVPISNHLYFYWYRQILGQKVEFLVSFYNNEISEKSEIFDDQFSVERPDGSNFTLKIRSTKLEDSAMYFCASMRGQGNTEAFFGQGTRLTVV.